These T cell receptor beta chains were read from a single sample in a study of shared clonotypes between healthy human individuals. Generated by immunoSEQ multiplex PCR, the TCRdb table keeps only in-frame clones and is missing some. Among roughly 2,000,000 clones listed, about 95% were seen once. The sample consisted of naive CD8+ T cells sorted from blood. The receptors come from a man aged 18-30 years in good health. The CDR3 runs from the conserved cysteine through the conserved F or W. A D gene is named only where the DNA matches it firmly. Only part of the rows carry a size: once, few, many, or a class if the clone is expanded.

abundance: .
d_gene: TRBD1
v_gene: TRBV27
j_gene: TRBJ1-5
CDR3aa: CASSPSSGQVNQPQHF
CDR3nt: TGTGCCAGCAGTCCATCGTCGGGACAGGTTAATCAGCCCCAGCATTTT

abundance: .
d_gene: .
v_gene: TRBV9
j_gene: TRBJ2-7
CDR3aa: CASSPQERGEQYF
CDR3nt: TGTGCCAGCAGCCCGCAGGAGAGGGGCGAGCAGTACTTC

abundance: .
d_gene: .
v_gene: TRBV9
j_gene: TRBJ2-7
CDR3aa: CASSVGDSPYEQYF
CDR3nt: TGTGCCAGCAGCGTAGGAGACAGCCCCTACGAGCAGTACTTC

abundance: .
d_gene: .
v_gene: TRBV6-5
j_gene: TRBJ2-1
CDR3aa: CASSYGDEQFF
CDR3nt: TGTGCCAGCAGTTATGGGGATGAGCAGTTCTTC

abundance: .
d_gene: TRBD2
v_gene: TRBV4-3
j_gene: TRBJ2-4
CDR3aa: CASSQGLAGGRGENIQYF
CDR3nt: TGCGCCAGCAGCCAAGGACTAGCGGGAGGCCGAGGGGAAAACATTCAGTACTTC

abundance: .
d_gene: TRBD1
v_gene: TRBV2
j_gene: TRBJ2-7
CDR3aa: CASNGQGYEQYF
CDR3nt: TGTGCCAGCAACGGACAGGGCTACGAGCAGTACTTC

abundance: .
d_gene: .
v_gene: TRBV4-1
j_gene: TRBJ2-5
CDR3aa: CASSQRSQETQYF
CDR3nt: TGCGCCAGCAGCCAACGGAGCCAAGAGACCCAGTACTTC

abundance: .
d_gene: TRBD1
v_gene: TRBV5-6
j_gene: TRBJ2-7
CDR3aa: CASSWTGREQYF
CDR3nt: TGTGCCAGCAGCTGGACAGGTCGGGAGCAGTACTTC

abundance: .
d_gene: TRBD2
v_gene: TRBV9
j_gene: TRBJ2-7
CDR3aa: CASSVGGSGSSYEQYF
CDR3nt: TGTGCCAGCAGCGTAGGAGGTAGCGGGAGTTCCTACGAGCAGTACTTC

abundance: .
d_gene: .
v_gene: TRBV27
j_gene: TRBJ1-2
CDR3aa: CASSLTGGGAYGYTF
CDR3nt: TGTGCCAGCAGTTTAACAGGTGGAGGGGCCTATGGCTACACCTTC

abundance: .
d_gene: .
v_gene: TRBV27
j_gene: TRBJ2-7
CDR3aa: CASRMGLLGEQYF
CDR3nt: TGTGCCAGCAGAATGGGACTCCTGGGAGAGCAGTACTTC

abundance: .
d_gene: .
v_gene: TRBV9
j_gene: TRBJ2-1
CDR3aa: CASSSLVRNEQFF
CDR3nt: TGTGCCAGCAGCTCACTAGTCCGTAATGAGCAGTTCTTC

abundance: .
d_gene: .
v_gene: TRBV13
j_gene: TRBJ1-3
CDR3aa: CASSNSLSSGNTIYF
CDR3nt: TGTGCCAGCAGCAACTCCCTGAGTTCTGGAAACACCATATATTTT

abundance: .
d_gene: .
v_gene: TRBV2
j_gene: TRBJ2-3
CDR3aa: CASSAGTQTPDTQYF
CDR3nt: TGTGCCAGCAGTGCCGGGACCCAAACGCCAGATACGCAGTATTTT

abundance: .
d_gene: TRBD2
v_gene: TRBV12-5
j_gene: TRBJ2-1
CDR3aa: CASGSPGLAGGPYMNEQFF
CDR3nt: TGTGCTAGTGGTTCGCCGGGACTAGCGGGGGGCCCTTATATGAATGAGCAGTTCTTC

abundance: .
d_gene: .
v_gene: TRBV30
j_gene: TRBJ2-7
CDR3aa: CAWSGETYEQYF
CDR3nt: TGTGCCTGGAGTGGCGAAACCTACGAGCAGTACTTC

abundance: .
d_gene: TRBD1
v_gene: TRBV5-1
j_gene: TRBJ2-7
CDR3aa: CASSLVTGPHEQYF
CDR3nt: TGCGCCAGCAGCTTGGTGACAGGGCCCCACGAGCAGTACTTC

abundance: .
d_gene: .
v_gene: TRBV18
j_gene: TRBJ1-2
CDR3aa: CASSPSPGTNYGYTF
CDR3nt: TGTGCCAGCTCACCAAGCCCAGGGACTAACTATGGCTACACCTTC

abundance: .
d_gene: .
v_gene: TRBV28
j_gene: TRBJ1-2
CDR3aa: CASSLGVRLYGYTF
CDR3nt: TGTGCCAGCAGTTTGGGGGTCAGGCTTTATGGCTACACCTTC

abundance: few
d_gene: .
v_gene: TRBV28
j_gene: TRBJ2-2
CDR3aa: CASSLSGDTGELFF
CDR3nt: TGTGCCAGCAGTTTAAGTGGGGACACCGGGGAGCTGTTTTTT

abundance: .
d_gene: .
v_gene: TRBV5-4
j_gene: TRBJ1-2
CDR3aa: CASSFPVTGSGANGYTF
CDR3nt: TGTGCCAGCAGCTTTCCCGTGACAGGCTCCGGCGCGAATGGCTACACCTTC

abundance: .
d_gene: .
v_gene: TRBV7-6
j_gene: TRBJ2-6
CDR3aa: CASSLGGAGANVLTF
CDR3nt: TGTGCCAGCAGCTTAGGAGGGGCTGGGGCCAACGTCCTGACTTTC

abundance: .
d_gene: .
v_gene: TRBV4-1
j_gene: TRBJ1-6
CDR3aa: CASSQVREVYNSPLHF
CDR3nt: TGCGCCAGCAGCCAAGTTAGGGAAGTCTATAATTCACCCCTCCACTTT

abundance: .
d_gene: .
v_gene: TRBV10-3
j_gene: TRBJ1-3
CDR3aa: CAISDDKQGPWGNTIYF
CDR3nt: TGTGCCATCAGTGACGATAAACAGGGTCCCTGGGGAAACACCATATATTTT

abundance: once
d_gene: TRBD2
v_gene: TRBV4-3
j_gene: TRBJ2-7
CDR3aa: CASSLGTSGSSYEQYF
CDR3nt: TGCGCCAGCAGCCTCGGGACTAGCGGGAGCTCCTACGAGCAGTACTTC

abundance: .
d_gene: .
v_gene: TRBV7-9
j_gene: TRBJ2-3
CDR3aa: CASSSGLGLADTQYF
CDR3nt: TGTGCCAGCAGTTCGGGACTGGGGCTTGCAGATACGCAGTATTTT

abundance: .
d_gene: .
v_gene: TRBV9
j_gene: TRBJ2-7
CDR3aa: CASSEGGHLTYEQYF
CDR3nt: TGTGCCAGCAGCGAGGGTGGGCACCTTACCTACGAGCAGTACTTC

abundance: .
d_gene: .
v_gene: TRBV4-3
j_gene: TRBJ1-2
CDR3aa: CASSQDDLSGYGYTF
CDR3nt: TGCGCCAGCAGCCAAGATGACCTCTCCGGCTATGGCTACACCTTC

abundance: .
d_gene: TRBD2
v_gene: TRBV29-1
j_gene: TRBJ2-3
CDR3aa: CSVISLAGSTDTQYF
CDR3nt: TGCAGCGTGATCAGTCTAGCGGGGAGCACAGATACGCAGTATTTT

abundance: .
d_gene: TRBD1
v_gene: TRBV13
j_gene: TRBJ1-5
CDR3aa: CASSSGGPPQHF
CDR3nt: TGTGCCAGCAGTTCAGGGGGTCCGCCCCAGCATTTT

abundance: .
d_gene: TRBD1
v_gene: TRBV25-1
j_gene: TRBJ1-2
CDR3aa: CASSDLPGGRLGYTF
CDR3nt: TGTGCCAGCAGTGACCTTCCAGGGGGCAGACTCGGCTACACCTTC

abundance: .
d_gene: .
v_gene: TRBV14
j_gene: TRBJ2-1
CDR3aa: CASSQMPADNEQFF
CDR3nt: TGTGCCAGCAGCCAAATGCCGGCGGACAATGAGCAGTTCTTC

abundance: .
d_gene: TRBD1
v_gene: TRBV13
j_gene: TRBJ2-1
CDR3aa: CASSGQGNEQFF
CDR3nt: TGTGCCAGCAGTGGACAGGGGAATGAGCAGTTCTTC

abundance: .
d_gene: .
v_gene: TRBV7-8
j_gene: TRBJ2-1
CDR3aa: CASSLGQGSYNEQFF
CDR3nt: TGTGCCAGCAGCTTAGGGCAGGGGTCCTACAATGAGCAGTTCTTC

abundance: .
d_gene: .
v_gene: TRBV30
j_gene: TRBJ2-1
CDR3aa: CAREGGPRYNEQFF
CDR3nt: TGTGCCAGGGAGGGGGGACCCCGCTACAATGAGCAGTTCTTC

abundance: .
d_gene: TRBD2
v_gene: TRBV5-4
j_gene: TRBJ2-2
CDR3aa: CASSSETSGKTGELFF
CDR3nt: TGTGCCAGCAGCTCCGAAACTAGCGGAAAGACCGGGGAGCTGTTTTTT

abundance: .
d_gene: TRBD2
v_gene: TRBV5-4
j_gene: TRBJ2-7
CDR3aa: CASSQGLEQYF
CDR3nt: TGTGCCAGCAGTCAAGGACTAGAACAGTACTTC

abundance: .
d_gene: .
v_gene: TRBV9
j_gene: TRBJ2-5
CDR3aa: CASSVGTGGLETQYF
CDR3nt: TGTGCCAGCAGCGTCGGGACGGGGGGCTTAGAGACCCAGTACTTC

abundance: .
d_gene: TRBD1
v_gene: TRBV4-1
j_gene: TRBJ1-5
CDR3aa: CASSQDRDRGQPQHF
CDR3nt: TGCGCCAGCAGCCAAGACCGGGACAGGGGACAGCCCCAGCATTTT

abundance: .
d_gene: TRBD2
v_gene: TRBV7-9
j_gene: TRBJ2-3
CDR3aa: CASSDLAGGSTDTQYF
CDR3nt: TGTGCCAGCAGCGATCTAGCGGGAGGAAGCACAGATACGCAGTATTTT